This TCR beta chain was retrieved from a study of blood T cell repertoires in COVID-19. The table lists this clone with a count of one. Per the authors' pipeline: Amplification of reference gene primers was used by the study to estimate nucleated cell counts. Using immunoSEQ multiplex PCR, the repertoire was profiled, and TCRdb retains in-frame clones only, with some absent. V, J and clone size reflect that table, while D and trimming were determined from the DNA. Of 66,000 or so clones listed, roughly 86% are singletons. This CDR3 is built from 11 residues. CDR1 SGHTA and CDR2 FQGNSA come from the germline V gene. Trimming pared 5 bases from V and 9 bases from J, leaving 10 bases between.

Sequencing was done on a sample of peripheral blood. V gene TRBV7-2 combines with J gene TRBJ1-2; D gene uncertain. The origin of this receptor is a man between 45 and 60 years old with active COVID-19. The CDR3, as DNA: TGTGCCAGCAGCGAGGCTTATCGCTACACCTTC. Its protein is CASSEAYRYTF.